A selection of T cell receptor beta chains follows, all from one sample in a study of shared clonotypes between healthy human individuals. TCRdb's table, derived via immunoSEQ multiplex PCR, lists solely in-frame clones and lacks some. The sample lists millions of clones; about 93% were seen once. The sequenced material came from naive CD8+ T cells from PBMCs. The receptors were gathered from a man between 18 and 29 years old in good health. Some clones in this sample may be carry-over from other donors' samples. Both conserved end residues are part of each CDR3. The order of the fields is J gene, clone size, D gene, CDR3 length, V gene, CDR3 DNA, CDR3 protein. D genes are given only for firm matches. Some rows have no size entry. The others give once, few or many, or a class for an expanded clone.

TRBJ1-2 NA NA 15 TRBV11-2 TGTGCCAGCAGCTTAGCCCCGGGTCCCTTGGATGGCTACACCTTC CASSLAPGPLDGYTF
TRBJ2-5 NA TRBD2 16 TRBV7-6 TGTGCCAGCAGCTTACTACTAGCGGAATTCCAAGAGACCCAGTACTTC CASSLLLAEFQETQYF
TRBJ2-7 NA NA 12 TRBV7-9 TGTGCCAGCAGCGCCTTCGACTCCGAGCAGTACTTC CASSAFDSEQYF
TRBJ2-7 NA TRBD2 16 TRBV7-3 TGTGCCAGCAGCCCTCCGGGCCTAGCGGACTCCTACGAGCAGTACTTC CASSPPGLADSYEQYF
TRBJ2-2 once NA 15 TRBV5-1 TGCGCCAGCAGCTTCGGACCCACAGGGACGTGGGAGCTGTTTTTT CASSFGPTGTWELFF
TRBJ1-2 once NA 16 TRBV7-3 TGTGCCAGCACCAACAACCCCGCGGGGGCACCCTATGGCTACACCTTC CASTNNPAGAPYGYTF
TRBJ1-5 once NA 13 TRBV27 TGTGCCAGCAGTTTAGGGGAGGGTCAGCCCCAGCATTTT CASSLGEGQPQHF
TRBJ1-1 once NA 13 TRBV7-9 TGTGCCAGCAGCTTAGTCGTAAGCACTGAAGCTTTCTTT CASSLVVSTEAFF
TRBJ2-7 NA TRBD2 14 TRBV28 TGTGCCAGCAGTTTATTCGGCGGGAGCTACGAGCAGTACTTC CASSLFGGSYEQYF
TRBJ1-5 NA NA 14 TRBV28 TGTGCCAGCAGCGTGGGGTTTTCCAATCAGCCCCAGCATTTT CASSVGFSNQPQHF
TRBJ2-3 NA NA 15 TRBV27 TGTGCCAGCAGTGGTCGAGGGGGGCTCACAGATACGCAGTATTTT CASSGRGGLTDTQYF
TRBJ2-5 NA TRBD2 15 TRBV30 TGTGCCTGGAGTTGGACTAGCGGGAGGAAAGAGACCCAGTACTTC CAWSWTSGRKETQYF
TRBJ1-2 NA TRBD1 13 TRBV5-1 TGCGCCAGCAGCAGAGGACAGGGGGATGGCTACACCTTC CASSRGQGDGYTF
TRBJ1-1 NA NA 14 TRBV28 TGTGCCAGCAGTTTTACAGACATGAACACTGAAGCTTTCTTT CASSFTDMNTEAFF
TRBJ1-1 NA NA 13 TRBV4-3 TGCGCCAGCAGCCAAGATGCCGGGACTGAAGCTTTCTTT CASSQDAGTEAFF
TRBJ2-2 NA NA 11 TRBV29-1 TGCAGCGTTGATGTCACCGGGGAGCTGTTTTTT CSVDVTGELFF
TRBJ1-2 NA NA 13 TRBV27 TGTGCCAGCAGTTTATCGGACAGCTATGGCTACACCTTC CASSLSDSYGYTF
TRBJ1-5 NA NA 14 TRBV9 TGTGCCAGCAGCGTAGGCGGCAGCAATCAGCCCCAGCATTTT CASSVGGSNQPQHF
TRBJ1-4 once NA 15 TRBV7-6 TGTGCCAGCAGCCCCGAAAACAGGGCTAATGAAAAACTGTTTTTT CASSPENRANEKLFF
TRBJ1-2 once NA 15 TRBV14 TGTGCCAGCAGCTCCTACTCAGGGACTAACTATGGCTACACCTTC CASSSYSGTNYGYTF
TRBJ2-1 NA NA 12 TRBV7-9 TGTGCCAGCAGCCAAACGACTAATGAGCAGTTCTTC CASSQTTNEQFF
TRBJ1-3 NA TRBD1 17 TRBV28 TGTGCCAGCAGTCCCCCGGGACAGCAATCCTCTGGAAACACCATATATTTT CASSPPGQQSSGNTIYF
TRBJ2-1 once TRBD2 19 TRBV4-3 TGCGCCAGCAGCCAAGAGGATAGCGGGAGGGCTCTCTCCTACAATGAGCAGTTCTTC CASSQEDSGRALSYNEQFF
TRBJ1-1 NA TRBD1 14 TRBV7-9 TGTGCCAGCAGCCCTATTGGGACAGTCTGGATGGGTTTCTTT CASSPIGTVWMGFF
TRBJ1-2 NA NA 14 TRBV4-1 TGCGCCAGCAGCCAAAGGAGCGGGAACTATGGCTACACCTTC CASSQRSGNYGYTF
TRBJ2-7 NA TRBD1 17 TRBV4-3 TGCGCCAGCAGCCAGTCTCAGGGGGCGGATACTGGCTACGAGCAGTACTTC CASSQSQGADTGYEQYF
TRBJ2-7 NA NA 13 TRBV5-1 TGCGCCAGCAGCCAGGACAGTCACTACGAGCAGTACTTC CASSQDSHYEQYF
TRBJ1-1 NA NA 16 TRBV7-3 TGTGCCAGCAGCTTATGCCGCAGGGGCGCGTGTACTGAAGCTTTCTTT CASSLCRRGACTEAFF
TRBJ2-1 NA TRBD2 15 TRBV11-1 TGTGCCAGCAGCTTACTCCTAGCGGGAGGGGATGAGCAGTTCTTC CASSLLLAGGDEQFF
TRBJ1-1 few NA 13 TRBV28 TGTGCCAGCAGTACAGGACCGAACACTGAAGCTTTCTTT CASSTGPNTEAFF
TRBJ2-2 NA NA 15 TRBV29-1 TGCAGCGTTGAACGCGACACCGCGAACACCGGGGAGCTGTTTTTT CSVERDTANTGELFF
TRBJ1-2 NA NA 16 TRBV11-2 TGTGCCAGCAAAATGGCGGGGCAGCCCCCCAACTATGGCTACACCTTC CASKMAGQPPNYGYTF
TRBJ2-7 NA NA 15 TRBV4-1 TGCGCCAGCAGCCAAGTTACGGAGAGCTCCTACGAGCAGTACTTC CASSQVTESSYEQYF
TRBJ2-7 once NA 13 TRBV7-8 TGTGCCAGCAGCTTAGCCCCGGATTACGAGCAGTACTTC CASSLAPDYEQYF
TRBJ1-2 NA NA 13 TRBV12-5 TGTGCTAGTGGTTTGGAACCGAAAAGGGGCTACACCTTC CASGLEPKRGYTF
TRBJ1-5 NA NA 14 TRBV27 TGTGCCAGCAGTTTAACACGGAGCAATCAGCCCCAGCATTTT CASSLTRSNQPQHF
TRBJ1-5 NA TRBD1 19 TRBV4-1 TGCGCCAGCAGCCAAGAGGACAGGGGGTCCCTCTTCGGCAATCAGCCCCAGCATTTT CASSQEDRGSLFGNQPQHF
TRBJ2-7 NA TRBD1 15 TRBV28 TGTGCCAGCGCCGGCTGGGGACAGGGGAGAGGCGAGCAGTACTTC CASAGWGQGRGEQYF
TRBJ2-1 NA TRBD1 15 TRBV7-9 TGTGCCAGCAGCACTAGGGACAGCACCGACAATGAGCAGTTCTTC CASSTRDSTDNEQFF
TRBJ2-7 once TRBD2 14 TRBV5-1 TGCGCCAGCAGCTCGAGCGGGATATCCTACGAGCAGTACTTC CASSSSGISYEQYF
TRBJ2-5 NA NA 14 TRBV11-2 TGTGCCAGCAGCCCTGCGGCGTTCCAAGAGACCCAGTACTTC CASSPAAFQETQYF
TRBJ1-1 NA NA 13 TRBV11-3 TGTGCCAGCAGCCCGAGGGAGGGAACTGAAGCTTTCTTT CASSPREGTEAFF
TRBJ2-7 NA NA 16 TRBV30 TGTGCCTGGACCCTCGGACACCCCTCTACGAACTACGGGCAGTACTTC CAWTLGHPSTNYGQYF
TRBJ2-7 NA NA 14 TRBV7-9 TGTGCCAGCAGCTTGGGGAGGGGGTATGACGAGCAGTACTTC CASSLGRGYDEQYF
TRBJ2-4 NA NA 13 TRBV4-1 TGCGCCAGCAGCCAAGGGGGGGCTAGAATTCAGTACTTC CASSQGGARIQYF
TRBJ2-3 NA NA 16 TRBV9 TGTGCCAGCAGCGTATCGATCACGGCGAACACAGATACGCAGTATTTT CASSVSITANTDTQYF
TRBJ2-1 NA NA 16 TRBV7-8 TGTGCCAGCAGCCCGACAGGGCGGGACTACTACAATGAGCAGTTCTTC CASSPTGRDYYNEQFF
TRBJ1-1 few NA 13 TRBV6-5 TGTGCCAGCACCATGGGCGGGATGACTGAAGCTTTCTTT CASTMGGMTEAFF
TRBJ2-3 NA NA 13 TRBV4-1 TGCGCCAGCAGCCAAGTCTACACAGATACGCAGTATTTT CASSQVYTDTQYF
TRBJ1-2 NA TRBD1 15 TRBV7-8 TGTGCCAGCAGCTTAGAGGGACAGGGGGCGGGCGGCTACACCTTC CASSLEGQGAGGYTF
TRBJ2-5 once NA 14 TRBV7-6 TGTGCCAGCAGAAGCAGGGGCGGGGGCGAGACCCAGTACTTC CASRSRGGGETQYF
TRBJ2-3 NA TRBD2 14 TRBV19 TGTGCCAGTAGTATAGGGGGCCGACTAGCAGCGCAGTATTTT CASSIGGRLAAQYF
TRBJ2-7 NA NA 14 TRBV28 TGTGCCAGCAGTTTACCTCGCCGGGCACTCGAGCAGTACTTC CASSLPRRALEQYF
TRBJ2-1 once TRBD1 15 TRBV28 TGTGCCAGCAGTCACGGACAGGGATTCTACAATGAGCAGTTCTTC CASSHGQGFYNEQFF
TRBJ1-1 once NA 14 TRBV28 TGTGCCAGCAGCTTAGATATCTCGGGCACTGAAGCTTTCTTT CASSLDISGTEAFF
TRBJ2-7 NA TRBD1 9 TRBV5-1 TGCGCCAGCGGGGGACAGTCTCTCTTC CASGGQSLF